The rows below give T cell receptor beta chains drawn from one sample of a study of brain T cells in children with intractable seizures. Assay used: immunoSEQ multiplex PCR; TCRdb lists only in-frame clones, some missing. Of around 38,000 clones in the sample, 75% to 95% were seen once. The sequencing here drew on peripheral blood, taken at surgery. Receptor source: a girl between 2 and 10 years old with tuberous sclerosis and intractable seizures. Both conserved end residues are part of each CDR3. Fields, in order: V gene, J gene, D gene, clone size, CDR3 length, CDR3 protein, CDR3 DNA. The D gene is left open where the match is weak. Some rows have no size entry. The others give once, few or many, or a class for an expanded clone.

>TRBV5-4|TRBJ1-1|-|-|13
CASSQTGNTEAFF
TGTGCCAGCAGCCAAACAGGGAACACTGAAGCTTTCTTT
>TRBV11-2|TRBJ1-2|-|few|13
CASSLGGRYGYTF
TGTGCCAGCAGCTTAGGCGGACGCTATGGCTACACCTTC
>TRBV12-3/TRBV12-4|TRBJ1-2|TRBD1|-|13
CASSWDRDYGYTF
TGTGCCAGCAGTTGGGACAGGGACTATGGCTACACCTTC
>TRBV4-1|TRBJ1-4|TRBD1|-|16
CASSRNPGTVNEKLFF
TGCGCCAGCAGCCGAAACCCGGGGACAGTGAATGAAAAACTGTTTTTT
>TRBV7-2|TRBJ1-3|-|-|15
CASSFSGTAGVTIYF
TGTGCCAGCAGCTTCTCCGGGACCGCCGGGGTCACCATATATTTT
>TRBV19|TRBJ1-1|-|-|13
CASKARGFTEAFF
TGTGCCAGTAAAGCAAGGGGGTTCACTGAAGCTTTCTTT
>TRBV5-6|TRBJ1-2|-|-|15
CASSPEGGGYYGYTF
TGTGCCAGCAGCCCCGAAGGGGGTGGGTACTATGGCTACACCTTC
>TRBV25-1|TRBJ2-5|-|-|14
CASSAQRQQETQYF
TGTGCCAGCAGTGCCCAGCGGCAACAAGAGACCCAGTACTTC
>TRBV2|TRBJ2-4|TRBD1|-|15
CASRLDRGAKNIQYF
TGTGCCAGCAGACTGGACAGGGGAGCCAAAAACATTCAGTACTTC
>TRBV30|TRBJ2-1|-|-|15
CAWSVRRSRYNEQFF
TGTGCCTGGAGTGTACGTAGATCTCGCTACAATGAGCAGTTCTTC
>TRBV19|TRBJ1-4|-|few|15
CASSPNANSNEKLFF
TGTGCCAGTAGTCCTAACGCGAACAGTAATGAAAAACTGTTTTTT
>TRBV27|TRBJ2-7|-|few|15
CASSLGDARSYEQYF
TGTGCCAGCAGTTTAGGGGATGCCCGCTCCTACGAGCAGTACTTC
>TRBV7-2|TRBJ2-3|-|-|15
CASSLTASGTDTQYF
TGTGCCAGCAGCCTCACAGCCAGCGGCACAGATACGCAGTATTTT
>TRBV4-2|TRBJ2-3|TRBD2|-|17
CASSPAGGAGGHDTQYF
TGTGCCAGCAGCCCCGCCGGGGGAGCGGGGGGGCATGATACGCAGTATTTT
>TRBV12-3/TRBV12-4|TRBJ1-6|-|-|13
CASTDLDSSPLHF
TGTGCCAGCACCGACCTCGACTCATCACCCCTCCACTTT